These T cell receptor beta chains were read from a single sample in a study of vaccination and CD4 T cells after COVID-19. These receptors have no known antigen. TCRdb itself ran the PCR reads through MiXCR, one entry per CDR3 protein. The repertoire holds tens of thousands of distinct CDR3 sequences, with about 40% as singletons. Input material: CD4+ T cells from blood, cultured in vitro. All receptors come from a human donor who had recovered from COVID-19. Each CDR3 is given with its conserved first and last residue. The D gene is left open where the match is weak. The listing skips clone size in some rows; elsewhere it reads once, few, many or a size class.

TRBV12-3/TRBV12-4	TRBJ2-5	.	17	.	CASSPAQGGRAGETQYF	TGTGCCAGCAGTCCGGCACAAGGGGGGCGTGCTGGGGAGACCCAGTACTTC
TRBV12-3/TRBV12-4	TRBJ2-4	.	17	.	CASSYIAGQGAKNIQYF	TGTGCCAGCAGTTACATAGCCGGTCAGGGGGCCAAAAACATTCAGTACTTC
TRBV7-7	TRBJ2-1	.	15	.	CASRRGRPFFNEQFF	TGTGCTAGCAGACGTGGGAGGCCCTTTTTCAATGAGCAGTTCTTC
TRBV28	TRBJ2-3	TRBD2	17	.	CASSFTKASGSTDTQYF	TGTGCCAGCAGTTTTACCAAAGCTAGCGGTAGCACAGATACGCAGTATTTT
TRBV27	TRBJ2-7	TRBD2	16	few	CASASAGTSGSYEQYF	TGTGCCAGCGCCTCGGCCGGGACTAGCGGGTCCTACGAGCAGTACTTC
TRBV7-8	TRBJ1-5	.	18	few	CASSLVSSGESSNQPQHF	TGTGCCAGCAGCTTAGTCAGCTCGGGGGAAAGCAGCAATCAGCCCCAGCATTTT
TRBV27	TRBJ2-3	TRBD2	16	few	CASSKLAGGPSDTQYF	TGTGCCAGCAGTAAACTAGCGGGGGGGCCGTCAGATACGCAGTATTTT
TRBV2	TRBJ1-5	.	13	.	CASSESWVQPQHF	TGTGCCAGCAGTGAAAGTTGGGTCCAGCCCCAGCATTTT
TRBV11-2	TRBJ2-5	.	13	.	CASSLGGAETQYF	TGTGCCAGCAGCTTAGGAGGGGCAGAGACCCAGTACTTC
TRBV6-2/TRBV6-3	TRBJ2-7	.	12	.	CASSAGIYEQYF	TGTGCCAGCAGTGCGGGAATCTACGAGCAGTACTTC
TRBV10-3	TRBJ1-2	.	13	.	CAISGRAYDGYTF	TGTGCCATCAGTGGGAGGGCCTATGACGGCTACACCTTC
TRBV27	TRBJ2-7	TRBD1	14	.	CARFSGQGAYEQYF	TGTGCCAGATTCTCGGGACAGGGGGCCTACGAGCAGTACTTC
TRBV20-1	TRBJ2-7	.	14	.	CSAAEGSHSYEQYF	TGCAGTGCCGCCGAGGGCTCGCACTCCTACGAGCAGTACTTC
TRBV7-2	TRBJ2-7	.	17	few	CASSRLSQELRPYEQYF	TGTGCCAGCAGTCGCCTATCGCAGGAACTCAGACCCTACGAGCAGTACTTC
TRBV20-1	TRBJ1-1	TRBD1	14	once	CSATTGAGNTEAFF	TGCAGTGCAACTACAGGGGCGGGAAACACTGAAGCTTTCTTT
TRBV27	TRBJ2-2	TRBD2	16	.	CASSLFGGGGTGELFF	TGTGCCAGCAGTTTATTTGGCGGGGGGGGCACCGGGGAGCTGTTTTTT
TRBV7-2	TRBJ2-7	TRBD2	15	.	CASSQRAGRFHEQYF	TGTGCCAGCAGCCAAAGAGCGGGAAGGTTCCACGAGCAGTACTTC
TRBV6-1	TRBJ1-6	TRBD1	13	few	CASSEVGGSPLHF	TGTGCCAGCAGTGAAGTAGGGGGCTCACCCCTCCACTTT
TRBV7-8	TRBJ1-5	.	17	few	CASSLARGNRSNQPQHF	TGTGCCAGCAGCTTAGCGAGGGGGAATAGGAGCAATCAGCCCCAGCATTTT
TRBV7-9	TRBJ1-4	.	12	.	CASRDWGEKLFF	TGTGCCAGCAGGGATTGGGGTGAAAAACTGTTTTTT
TRBV25-1	TRBJ2-1	TRBD2	15	few	CASSGSRGAYNEQFF	TGTGCCAGCAGTGGTTCGCGGGGGGCGTACAATGAGCAGTTCTTC
TRBV19	TRBJ2-7	.	13	.	CASSIEAGYEQYF	TGTGCCAGTAGTATAGAGGCGGGCTACGAGCAGTACTTC
TRBV7-3	TRBJ2-5	TRBD2	17	.	CASSKGASGGVGETQYF	TGTGCCAGCAGCAAAGGGGCTAGCGGGGGGGTCGGTGAGACCCAGTACTTC
TRBV6-5	TRBJ2-2	TRBD1	16	.	CASSSPGTGNTGELFF	TGTGCCAGCAGTTCCCCCGGGACAGGGAACACCGGGGAGCTGTTTTTT
TRBV18	TRBJ1-2	.	14	few	CASSPPDKTYGYTF	TGTGCCAGCTCACCACCGGACAAAACCTATGGCTACACCTTC
TRBV7-3	TRBJ2-1	TRBD2	14	.	CASSLGTSYNEQFF	TGTGCCAGCAGCTTAGGGACTAGCTACAATGAGCAGTTCTTC
TRBV30	TRBJ2-1	TRBD2	13	.	CAWARLAGGPAFF	TGTGCCTGGGCCCGCTTGGCGGGAGGGCCGGCGTTCTTC
TRBV7-8	TRBJ2-1	.	14	once	CASSPSSSYNEQFF	TGTGCCAGCAGCCCAAGCAGCTCCTACAATGAGCAGTTCTTC
TRBV6-2/TRBV6-3	TRBJ2-7	.	13	.	CASSYSGPSGQYF	TGTGCCAGCAGTTACTCGGGGCCCAGCGGGCAGTACTTC
TRBV12-3/TRBV12-4	TRBJ2-5	TRBD2	17	.	CASSLGTSGGLGETQYF	TGTGCCAGCAGTTTAGGGACTAGCGGGGGGTTAGGGGAGACCCAGTACTTC
TRBV6-1	TRBJ1-5	.	14	few	CASSQGSSNQPQHF	TGTGCCAGCAGCCAAGGCAGTAGCAATCAGCCCCAGCATTTT
TRBV28	TRBJ1-2	.	15	.	CASSLGTDLSYGYTF	TGTGCCAGCAGTTTGGGGACGGACTTATCCTATGGCTACACCTTC
TRBV28	TRBJ1-2	.	15	.	CASSAPSGTLRGYTF	TGTGCCAGCAGTGCCCCATCCGGGACATTGCGTGGCTACACCTTC